These T cell receptor beta chains were read from a single sample in a study of blood T cell repertoires in COVID-19. Using immunoSEQ multiplex PCR, the repertoire was profiled, and TCRdb retains in-frame clones only, with some absent. The sample has more than 150,000 clones; roughly 81% are singletons. The sample taken for sequencing was peripheral blood. The source of these receptors is a woman aged 80 or over with COVID-19, enrolled during active disease. The CDR3 runs from the conserved cysteine through the conserved F or W. The D gene is left open where the match is weak.

j_gene,d_gene,v_gene,CDR3aa
TRBJ1-1,-,TRBV6-5,CASSYSPLRPEAFF
TRBJ1-2,-,TRBV19,CASKRSTMGGYTF
TRBJ1-1,-,TRBV5-1,CASSLVGVRDTEAFF
TRBJ1-4,-,TRBV28,CASSFNQKLFF
TRBJ1-2,-,TRBV5-1,CASSLDSYYGYTF
TRBJ2-2,-,TRBV30,CASTKGDSNTGELFF
TRBJ2-1,-,TRBV24-1,CATSDFQGDEQFF
TRBJ2-3,-,TRBV9,CASSEGLGAEDTQYF
TRBJ1-6,TRBD1,TRBV4-1,CASSPSTGFNSPLHF
TRBJ1-6,TRBD1,TRBV15,CATSRGTGGDSPLHF
TRBJ1-1,TRBD1,TRBV6-5,CASRSTGRDTEAFF
TRBJ2-1,TRBD2,TRBV2,CASSALAGTYNEQFF
TRBJ1-3,TRBD1,TRBV2,CASGVKQGYSGNTIYF
TRBJ1-1,TRBD1,TRBV6-5,CASSRTGWYKAFF
TRBJ1-3,-,TRBV9,CASSSSGRDGNTIYF
TRBJ2-5,TRBD1,TRBV11-3,CASQRGYRGRAPSTKETQYF
TRBJ2-3,-,TRBV18,CASSPRAGITDTQYF
TRBJ1-1,-,TRBV5-1,CASSSSTHIEAFF
TRBJ2-5,-,TRBV18,CASSPRRYQETQYF
TRBJ2-7,TRBD2,TRBV15,CATSRTYLAEGTYEQYF
TRBJ1-6,-,TRBV27,CASKSGTSGDSPLHF
TRBJ1-1,TRBD1,TRBV2,CASSVAPRGFTEAFF
TRBJ2-7,-,TRBV21-1,CASSPLTGGPYEQYF
TRBJ2-5,-,TRBV5-1,CASSLVEGETQYF
TRBJ1-5,-,TRBV6-6,CASSYRDAQPQHF
TRBJ1-1,TRBD1,TRBV5-4,CASSATGGRNTEAFF
TRBJ2-7,TRBD1,TRBV4-3,CASRQDLGDSSYEQYF
TRBJ2-1,-,TRBV12-5,CASGLDAGRHTFF
TRBJ2-5,-,TRBV5-1,CASSKTGTPPRETQYF
TRBJ1-4,TRBD1,TRBV10-3,CAISGTGAKHEKLFF
TRBJ2-1,-,TRBV7-9,CASSVYNEQFF
TRBJ1-2,TRBD1,TRBV7-9,CASSLATGQGNDYGYTF
TRBJ2-1,-,TRBV7-9,CASSLRGNNEQFF
TRBJ2-3,TRBD1,TRBV5-1,CASSLWGTGGADTQYF
TRBJ2-3,TRBD1,TRBV28,CASSLDRGPTDTQYF
TRBJ2-7,TRBD2,TRBV25-1,CASSPTSGSNYEQYF
TRBJ2-3,-,TRBV5-6,CASSLYTDTQYF
TRBJ1-2,TRBD1,TRBV6-1,CASSDHARTGDYGYTF
TRBJ1-2,TRBD1,TRBV4-1,CASSQHAGQGANYGYTF